The rows below give T cell receptor beta chains drawn from one sample of a study of post-analysis software for immune sequencing data. TCRdb recomputed calls from the PCR reads with MiXCR, one row per CDR3 protein. Here the sample spans 380,000 or so distinct CDR3 sequences, 30% to 45% being singletons. Source material: blood. The origin of the receptors is a girl aged 5-17 years with multiple sclerosis. The CDR3 runs from the conserved cysteine through the conserved F or W. A D gene is named only where the DNA matches it firmly. The listing skips clone size in some rows; elsewhere it reads once, few, many or a size class.

V gene,J gene,D gene,clone size,CDR3 DNA,CDR3 protein
TRBV24-1,TRBJ2-2,-,few,TGTGCCACCAGTGATCGGGACACGACCGGGGAGCTGTTTTTT,CATSDRDTTGELFF
TRBV2,TRBJ1-5,-,-,TGTGCCAGCAGTGAGGTAGCGGGAACGAATCAGCCCCAGCATTTT,CASSEVAGTNQPQHF
TRBV7-8,TRBJ2-5,TRBD1,-,TGTGCCAGCAGCGAAGGGACAGGGGGCGAGGAGACCCAGTACTTC,CASSEGTGGEETQYF
TRBV7-7,TRBJ2-5,TRBD2,few,TGTGCTAGCAGCGCCGTTGGACTAGCGGCGGAGACCCAGTACTTC,CASSAVGLAAETQYF
TRBV24-1,TRBJ2-3,-,-,TGTGCCACCAGTGATGTTGGTAACACAGATACGCAGTATTTT,CATSDVGNTDTQYF
TRBV10-2,TRBJ2-5,-,-,TGCGCCAGCACCGGCGACCGCTACGAGCAGCACTTC,CASTGDRYEQHF
TRBV10-2,TRBJ2-1,TRBD1,-,TGCGCCAGCAGTGAGCCCCGGACAGGGCACAATGAGCAGTTCTTC,CASSEPRTGHNEQFF
TRBV18,TRBJ2-7,-,once,TGTGCCAGCTCCCCCTGGGAGACGTTGCTTTACGAGCAGTACTTC,CASSPWETLLYEQYF
TRBV20-1,TRBJ2-1,-,-,TGCAGTGCTAGAGTTTTCAGGATTTACAATGAGCAGTTCTTC,CSARVFRIYNEQFF
TRBV20-1,TRBJ1-2,-,-,TGCAGCACCTCGAGCACAACCTATGGCTACACCTTC,CSTSSTTYGYTF
TRBV11-2,TRBJ2-1,-,few,TGTGCCAGCAGCTTAGGGCCCCTCCGCGATAATCGGGGTATATACAATGAGCAGTTCTTC,CASSLGPLRDNRGIYNEQFF
TRBV20-1,TRBJ2-5,TRBD2,few,TGCAGTGCTAGTCTAGCGGGGGGGACAGAGACCCAGTACTTC,CSASLAGGTETQYF
TRBV6-1,TRBJ1-2,-,few,TGTGCCAGCAGCAAGGGGCGCCAAGCTGGCTACACCTTC,CASSKGRQAGYTF
TRBV5-5,TRBJ2-7,TRBD2,-,TGTGCCAGCAGCTTGGATAGCGGGAGTTCCTACGAGCAGTACTTC,CASSLDSGSSYEQYF
TRBV25-1,TRBJ2-7,-,-,TGTGCCAGCAGTGAATCCGAGGCAGGGTGGTACGAGCAGTACTTC,CASSESEAGWYEQYF
TRBV9,TRBJ1-2,TRBD1,-,TGTGCCAGCAGCGCGCAACAGGGGAATGGCTACACCTTC,CASSAQQGNGYTF
TRBV6-5,TRBJ2-7,-,few,TGTGCCAGCAGTTACTCGTGGGTCGGGGAGTACGAGCAGTACTTC,CASSYSWVGEYEQYF
TRBV28,TRBJ1-5,TRBD1,-,TGTGCCAGCGAAGGGGACCGGGACAGGGGGCGCAGGCAGCCCCAGCATTTT,CASEGDRDRGRRQPQHF
TRBV4-1,TRBJ1-5,-,-,TGCGCCAGCAGCCAAGAAGGGGCAGGGGATCAGCCCCAGCATTTT,CASSQEGAGDQPQHF
TRBV28,TRBJ2-1,-,-,TGTGCCAGCAGTACACCGGGCCGCGACTCCTACAATGAGCAGTTCTTC,CASSTPGRDSYNEQFF
TRBV24-1,TRBJ2-3,TRBD1,-,TGTGCCACCAGTGACCCAGGGGGATGCACGCAGTATTTT,CATSDPGGCTQYF
TRBV5-1,TRBJ2-5,-,-,TGCGCCAGCAGCTTGGATCCGGGACCGGGGGAGACCCAGTACTTC,CASSLDPGPGETQYF
TRBV12-3/TRBV12-4,TRBJ2-7,-,-,TGTGCCAGCAGCCGTACTGGATGGGGGGCCTCCCTCGAGCAGTACTTC,CASSRTGWGASLEQYF
TRBV9,TRBJ1-1,-,-,TGTGCCAGCAACTTACAGGGGAACACTGAAGCTTTCTTT,CASNLQGNTEAFF
TRBV5-1,TRBJ2-7,TRBD2,-,TGCGCCAGCAGCCCCCCGCTAGCGGGGGGGACCAGCTCCTACGAGCAGTACTTC,CASSPPLAGGTSSYEQYF
TRBV7-9,TRBJ2-7,TRBD1,few,TGTGCCAGCAGCAATAGCGTAGGACAGGGTGTCTACGAGCAGTACTTC,CASSNSVGQGVYEQYF
TRBV12-3/TRBV12-4,TRBJ2-1,TRBD1,-,TGTGCCAGCAGTTTAGGGACAGGGACTTACAATGAGCAGTTCTTC,CASSLGTGTYNEQFF
TRBV12-3/TRBV12-4,TRBJ2-1,TRBD2,few,TGTGCCAGCAGTTTTGCAGCGGGGGAGACTGAGCAGTTCTTC,CASSFAAGETEQFF
TRBV12-3/TRBV12-4,TRBJ1-4,-,-,TGTGCCAGCAGTTTAAGACAGGAGGGTGAAAAACTGTTTTTT,CASSLRQEGEKLFF
TRBV12-3/TRBV12-4,TRBJ2-1,-,-,TGTGCCGGCCGAGGGACGGCCGTCAATGAGCAGTTCTTC,CAGRGTAVNEQFF
TRBV12-3/TRBV12-4,TRBJ2-7,TRBD1,few,TGTGCCAGCAAACTCGGGACAGGGGCCTACGAGCAGTACTTC,CASKLGTGAYEQYF
TRBV19,TRBJ2-7,TRBD2,few,TGTGCCCAGCGGGGGAACCACGAGCAGTACTTC,CAQRGNHEQYF
TRBV5-1,TRBJ2-5,TRBD2,few,TGCGCCAGCAGTGAAGCGGGGGGGTTGGAGACCCAGTACTTC,CASSEAGGLETQYF
TRBV4-1,TRBJ1-1,-,-,TGCGCCAGCAGCCGGGGAGGGGGGATTTACATGAACACTGAAGCTTTCTTT,CASSRGGGIYMNTEAFF
TRBV20-1,TRBJ1-4,-,-,TGCAGTGCTAGTCGGCCCGGAGATCATGAAAAACTGTTTTTT,CSASRPGDHEKLFF
TRBV10-3,TRBJ2-5,-,-,TGTGCCATCAGTGAGGAACTTATGGATCGAGAGACCCAGTACTTC,CAISEELMDRETQYF
TRBV4-2,TRBJ2-3,TRBD2,-,TGTGCCAGCAGCGGTGGGACTAGCGGGGGGGGCACAGATACGCAGTATTTT,CASSGGTSGGGTDTQYF